This T cell receptor (beta chain) was observed in a study of blood T cell repertoires in COVID-19. In the study overall: Researchers got acute and convalescent COVID-19 samples from the United States, Italy and Spain. From T cells, B-cell-depleted T cells, or PBMCs came the material, which was cDNA or gDNA.

Repertoires were generated with immunoSEQ multiplex PCR, while TCRdb's copy carries only in-frame clones and drops some. Of roughly 30,000 clones in the sample, nearly 90% were seen once. CDR1 and CDR2 from the germline V gene are SGHRS and YFSETQ. There are 18 residues in the CDR3. V lost 3 bases and J lost 6; bases outside the gene matches: 20. The specimen sequenced was peripheral blood. The rearrangement uses TRBV5-1 and TRBJ2-7; 8 bases align to TRBD1. This receptor was taken from a man in his sixties with COVID-19, enrolled during active disease. The CDR3 protein is CASSSRTGKLYALSEQYF. The CDR3 DNA reads TGCGCCAGCAGCTCGAGGACAGGGAAACTTTATGCTTTAAGCGAGCAGTACTTC.